This T cell receptor (beta chain) was sequenced for a study of spatial heterogeneity in lung cancer. Study overall: Each unique TCR and UMI combination was seen more than ten times on average in raw reads.

The germline CDR1 and CDR2 sequences are MNHEY and SVGEGT. Trimming cost V 6 bases and J 5 bases, with 21 bases left between them. There are 16 residues in the CDR3. Regarding time point: sample taken at primary tumor resection. Whole RNA was taken from tumor, nontumor lung or frozen PBMC; it was then sequenced unsorted. Untreated early-stage non-small cell lung cancer patients, around 70 in total, were the donors. Each CDR3 protein is one row after TCRdb ran MiXCR on the 5' RACE reads. The profile shows roughly 17,000 distinct CDR3 sequences, around 20% of them singletons. The sequences come from PBMCs, collected at surgery. The chain has TRBV6-2 or TRBV6-3 and TRBJ2-3; D assignment may be TRBD1 or TRBD2 (6 bases each). The origin of this receptor is a male donor with early-stage non-small cell lung cancer. CDR3 nucleotide sequence: TGTGCCAGCAGCAAGGTGGGGGGCCCTTCGGGAGATACGCAGTATTTT. This encodes CASSKVGGPSGDTQYF.